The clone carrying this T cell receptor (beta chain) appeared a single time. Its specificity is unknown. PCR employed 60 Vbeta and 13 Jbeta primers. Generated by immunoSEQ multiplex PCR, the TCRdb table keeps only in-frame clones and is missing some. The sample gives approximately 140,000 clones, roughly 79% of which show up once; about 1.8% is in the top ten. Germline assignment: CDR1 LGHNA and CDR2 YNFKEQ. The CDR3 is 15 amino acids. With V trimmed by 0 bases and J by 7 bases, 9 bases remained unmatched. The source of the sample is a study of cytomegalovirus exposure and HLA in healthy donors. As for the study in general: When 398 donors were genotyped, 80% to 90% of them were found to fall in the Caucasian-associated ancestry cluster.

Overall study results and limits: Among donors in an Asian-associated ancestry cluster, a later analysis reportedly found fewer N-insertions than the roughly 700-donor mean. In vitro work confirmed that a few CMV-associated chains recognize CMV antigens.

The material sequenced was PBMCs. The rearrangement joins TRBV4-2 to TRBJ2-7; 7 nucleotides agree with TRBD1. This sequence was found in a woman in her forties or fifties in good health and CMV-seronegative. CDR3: CASSQELGGLREQYF. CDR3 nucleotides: TGTGCCAGCAGCCAAGAGCTAGGGGGCCTGCGGGAGCAGTACTTC.